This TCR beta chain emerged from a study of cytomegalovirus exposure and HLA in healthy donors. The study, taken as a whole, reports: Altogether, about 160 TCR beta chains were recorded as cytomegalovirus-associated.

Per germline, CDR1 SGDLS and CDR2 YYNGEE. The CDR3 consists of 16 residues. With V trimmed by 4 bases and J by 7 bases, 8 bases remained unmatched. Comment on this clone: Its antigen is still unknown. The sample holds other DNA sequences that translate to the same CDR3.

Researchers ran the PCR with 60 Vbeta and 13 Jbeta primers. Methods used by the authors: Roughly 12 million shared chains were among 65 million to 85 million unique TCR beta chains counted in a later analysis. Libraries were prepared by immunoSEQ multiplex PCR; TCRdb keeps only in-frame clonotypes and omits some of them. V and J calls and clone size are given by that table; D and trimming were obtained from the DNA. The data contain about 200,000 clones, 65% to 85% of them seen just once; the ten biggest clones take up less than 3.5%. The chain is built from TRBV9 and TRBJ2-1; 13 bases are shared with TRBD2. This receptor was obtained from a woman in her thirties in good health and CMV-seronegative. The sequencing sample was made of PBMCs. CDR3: CASSPRLAGGSNEQFF. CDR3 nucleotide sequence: TGTGCCAGCAGCCCTAGACTAGCGGGGGGCTCAAATGAGCAGTTCTTC.